The 8 T cell receptor beta chains below come from one sample, sequenced in a study of cytomegalovirus exposure and HLA in healthy donors. PCR employed 60 Vbeta and 13 Jbeta primers. Produced via immunoSEQ multiplex PCR; TCRdb's table is partial and in-frame only. Of approximately 100,000 clones listed, 77% are singletons. Sequencing input: PBMCs. These receptors all stem from a woman between 35 and 50 years old in good health and CMV-seronegative.

A word on this clone: In this CDR3 the conserved last residue, phenylalanine or tryptophan, is missing, so a read error is likely. This sequence joins TRBV2 and TRBJ1-2, with a weak D call TRBD1 (5 bases). The CDR3 has 13 residues. Trimming took off 8 bases at V and 0 bases at J, with 10 bases between the two ends. In germline, CDR1 is SNHLY, CDR2 FYNNEI. CDR3: CASQGLTNYGYTV. For the CDR3, the DNA is TGTGCCAGCCAGGGACTCACTAACTATGGCTACACCGTC.

Only a few counts were recorded for this clone. J is TRBJ2-5 and V is TRBV19; possibly TRBD1 for D (6 bases). The CDR3 is made up of 15 amino acids. Germline V gene lookup returns CDR1 LNHDA and CDR2 SQIVND (reference sequence). Trimming left V 5 bases short and J 4 bases short, with 17 bases between. The CDR3: CASSSRRGDGETQYF. Written as DNA, the CDR3 is TGTGCCAGTAGTTCCCGCAGGGGTGACGGAGAGACCCAGTACTTC.

The chain has TRBV2 and TRBJ2-3; 8 bases line up with TRBD2. The CDR3 runs to 16 residues. V was pared by 3 bases and J by 6 bases, with 11 bases of the junction left unmatched. Germline V gene data show CDR1 as SNHLY and CDR2 as FYNNEI. The CDR3 region has the DNA TGTGCCAGCAGTGACGGCCCCAGCGGGGGCTGGGATACGCAGTATTTT. This encodes CASSDGPSGGWDTQYF.

This clone was counted a few times. The V and J genes are TRBV5-5 and TRBJ1-1; a possible D gene is TRBD1 (5 bases). V lost 1 base and J 2 bases, leaving 9 bases between the germline ends. Germline lookup yields CDR1 SGHKS and CDR2 YYEKEE (reference sequence). This CDR3 is built from 14 residues. The CDR3 DNA follows: TGTGCCAGCAGCTTGCTCGGGGGAAACACTGAAGCTTTCTTT. It codes for CASSLLGGNTEAFF.

The gene calls are TRBV7-9 and TRBJ1-2; D gene ambiguous. The CDR3 sequence is 13 residues long. Germline V lookup: CDR1 SEHNR, CDR2 FQNEAQ (reference sequence). V was trimmed by 1 base and J by 6 bases, leaving 9 bases between them. CDR3 region: CASSLEGSDGYTF. CDR3 sequence (DNA): TGTGCCAGCAGCTTAGAAGGGAGCGATGGCTACACCTTC. Drawing the rest from reference TRBV7-9 and TRBJ1-2, the complete variable domain is DTGVSQNPRHKITKRGQNVTFRCDPISEHNRLYWYRQTLGQGPEFLTYFQNEAQLEKSRLLSDRFSAERPKGSFSTLEIQRTEQGDSAMYLCASSLEGSDGYTFGSGTRLTVV.

The chain recombines TRBV7-9 with TRBJ2-6; no definite D call. Trimming left V 6 bases short and J 0 bases short, with 12 bases between. The CDR3 extends over 16 amino acids. The germline V gene encodes CDR1 SEHNR and CDR2 FQNEAQ (reference sequence). DNA of the CDR3: TGTGCCAGCAGTCGGTTTGTTACCTCTGGGGCCAACGTCCTGACTTTC. Translating it yields CASSRFVTSGANVLTF.

This clone was recorded only once. The rearrangement links TRBV7-3 to TRBJ1-6; 8 positions agree with TRBD1. CDR3 size: 15 residues. Germline CDR1 reads SGHTA; CDR2 reads FQGTGA. The junction had 5 bases not matched to a gene; V was cut back by 2 bases and J by 8 bases. In nucleotides, the CDR3 is TGTGCCAGCAGCTTACAGGGACAGGTTTATTCACCCCTCCACTTT. Translation: CASSLQGQVYSPLHF.

About this clone itself: The sample carries other DNA sequences with the same CDR3. V and J are TRBV7-6 and TRBJ2-7, with D perhaps matching TRBD1 (7 bases). The CDR3 extends over 12 amino acids. Germline CDR1 SGHVS, CDR2 FNYEAQ. V lost 5 bases, J lost 5 bases, and 10 bases lay in between. Here the CDR3 DNA reads TGTGCCAGCAGCGGCAGGGGGGACGAGCAGTACTTC. Protein sequence: CASSGRGDEQYF.